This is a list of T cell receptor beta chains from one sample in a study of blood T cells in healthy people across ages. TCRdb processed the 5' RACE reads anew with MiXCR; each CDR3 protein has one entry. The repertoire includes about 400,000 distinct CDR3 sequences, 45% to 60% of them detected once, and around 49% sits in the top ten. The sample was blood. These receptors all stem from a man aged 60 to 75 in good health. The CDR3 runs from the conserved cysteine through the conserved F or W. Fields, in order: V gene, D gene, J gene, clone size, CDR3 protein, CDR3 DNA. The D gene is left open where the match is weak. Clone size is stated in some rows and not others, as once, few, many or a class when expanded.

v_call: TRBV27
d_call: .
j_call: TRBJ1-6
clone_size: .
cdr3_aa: CASSKDRDRGSPLHF
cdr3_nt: TGTGCCAGCAGTAAAGACAGAGACAGAGGTTCACCCCTCCACTTT

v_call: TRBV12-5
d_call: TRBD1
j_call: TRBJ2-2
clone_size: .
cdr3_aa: CASGLPRTGPNTGELFF
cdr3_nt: TGTGCTAGTGGTTTGCCGAGGACAGGGCCGAACACCGGGGAGCTGTTTTTT

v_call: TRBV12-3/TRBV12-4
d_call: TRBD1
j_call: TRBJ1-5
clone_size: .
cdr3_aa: CASTTGSNQPQHF
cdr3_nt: TGTGCCAGCACGACAGGGAGCAACCAGCCCCAGCATTTT

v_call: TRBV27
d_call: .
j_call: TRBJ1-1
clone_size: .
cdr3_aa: CASLWGMNTEAFF
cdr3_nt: TGTGCCAGTTTATGGGGGATGAACACTGAAGCTTTCTTT

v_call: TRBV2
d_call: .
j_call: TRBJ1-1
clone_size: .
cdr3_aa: CASSGDRTEAFF
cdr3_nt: TGTGCCAGCAGCGGAGACAGGACTGAAGCTTTCTTT

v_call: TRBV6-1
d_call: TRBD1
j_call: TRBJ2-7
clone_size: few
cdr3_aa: CASRPGQGGSYEQYF
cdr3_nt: TGTGCCAGCAGACCCGGACAGGGGGGGTCCTACGAGCAGTACTTC

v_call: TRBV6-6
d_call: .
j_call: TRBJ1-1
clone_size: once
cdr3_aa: CASITGGPNTEAFF
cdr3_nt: TGTGCCAGCATTACTGGGGGTCCGAACACTGAAGCTTTCTTT

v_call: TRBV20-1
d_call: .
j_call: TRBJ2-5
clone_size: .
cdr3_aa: CSARDGSVGRAKTQYF
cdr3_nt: TGCAGTGCTAGAGATGGGTCCGTAGGTCGGGCGAAGACCCAGTACTTC

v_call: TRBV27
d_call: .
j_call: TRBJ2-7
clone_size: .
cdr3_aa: CASSLGGRGYEQYF
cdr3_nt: TGTGCCAGCAGTTTAGGTGGAAGGGGCTACGAGCAGTACTTC

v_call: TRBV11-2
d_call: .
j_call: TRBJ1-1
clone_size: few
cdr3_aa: CASSPGATEAFF
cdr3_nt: TGTGCCAGCAGCCCCGGGGCCACTGAAGCTTTCTTT

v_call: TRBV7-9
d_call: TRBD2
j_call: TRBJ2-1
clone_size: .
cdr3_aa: CASSLPSAGVGSDEQFF
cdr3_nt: TGTGCCAGCAGCTTACCTTCGGCGGGAGTTGGATCAGATGAGCAGTTCTTC

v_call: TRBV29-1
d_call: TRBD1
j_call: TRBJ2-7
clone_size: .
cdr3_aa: CSARTGDEQYF
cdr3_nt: TGCAGCGCCCGAACAGGGGACGAGCAGTACTTC

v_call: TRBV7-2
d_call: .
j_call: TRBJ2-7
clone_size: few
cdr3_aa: CASSLVEGGYEQYF
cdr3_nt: TGTGCCAGCAGCTTAGTAGAGGGGGGCTACGAGCAGTACTTC

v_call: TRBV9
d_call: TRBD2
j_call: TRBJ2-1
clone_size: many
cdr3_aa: CASSPLSSGGANEQFF
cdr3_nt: TGTGCCAGCAGCCCGCTCTCTAGCGGGGGGGCGAATGAGCAGTTCTTC

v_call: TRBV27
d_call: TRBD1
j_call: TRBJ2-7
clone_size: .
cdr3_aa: CASGTGATYEQYF
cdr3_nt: TGTGCCAGTGGGACAGGGGCGACCTACGAGCAGTACTTC

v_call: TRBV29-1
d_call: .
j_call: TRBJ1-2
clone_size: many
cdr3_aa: CSVRTIYGYTF
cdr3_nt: TGCAGCGTTCGGACCATCTATGGCTACACCTTC

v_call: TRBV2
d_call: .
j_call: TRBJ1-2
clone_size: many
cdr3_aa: CASSAQITGGYTF
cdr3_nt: TGTGCCAGCAGTGCCCAAATAACAGGAGGCTACACCTTC

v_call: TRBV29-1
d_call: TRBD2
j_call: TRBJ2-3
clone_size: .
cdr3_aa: CSVAGTSGGATDTQYF
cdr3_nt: TGCAGCGTCGCTGGGACTAGCGGGGGAGCCACAGATACGCAGTATTTT

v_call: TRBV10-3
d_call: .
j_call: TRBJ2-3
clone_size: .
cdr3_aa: CAISDWAAQDTQYF
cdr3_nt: TGTGCCATCAGTGACTGGGCGGCCCAAGATACGCAGTATTTT

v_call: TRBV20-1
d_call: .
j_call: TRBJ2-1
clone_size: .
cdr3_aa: CSASKGGIYNEQFF
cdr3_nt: TGCAGTGCTAGCAAGGGCGGGATCTACAATGAGCAGTTCTTC

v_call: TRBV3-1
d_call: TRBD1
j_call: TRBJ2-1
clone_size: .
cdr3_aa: CASSRPGQRNEQFF
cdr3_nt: TGTGCCAGCAGCCGACCGGGACAGCGCAATGAGCAGTTCTTC

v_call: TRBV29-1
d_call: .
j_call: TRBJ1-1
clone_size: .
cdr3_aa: CSVAGANTEAFF
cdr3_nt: TGCAGCGTTGCGGGTGCGAACACTGAAGCTTTCTTT

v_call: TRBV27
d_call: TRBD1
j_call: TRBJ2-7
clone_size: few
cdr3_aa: CASSLAPGTGIYEQYF
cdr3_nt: TGTGCCAGCAGTTTAGCACCCGGGACAGGGATCTACGAGCAGTACTTC

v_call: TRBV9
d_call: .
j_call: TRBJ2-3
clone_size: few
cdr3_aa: CASSVAGDPPRGTQYF
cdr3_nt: TGTGCCAGCAGCGTAGCGGGGGACCCCCCGAGGGGTACGCAGTATTTT

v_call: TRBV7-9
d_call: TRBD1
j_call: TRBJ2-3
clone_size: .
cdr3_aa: CASTLLSSGTDMTDTQYF
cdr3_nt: TGTGCCAGCACCCTACTGTCCTCCGGGACAGACATGACCGATACGCAGTATTTT

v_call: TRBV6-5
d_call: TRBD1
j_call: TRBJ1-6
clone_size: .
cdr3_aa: CASSWGDRGDSPLHF
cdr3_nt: TGTGCCAGCAGTTGGGGGGACAGGGGTGATTCACCCCTCCACTTT

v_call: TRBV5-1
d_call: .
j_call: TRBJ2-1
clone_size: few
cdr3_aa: CASRLLNEQFF
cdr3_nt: TGCGCCAGCAGACTTCTTAATGAGCAGTTCTTC

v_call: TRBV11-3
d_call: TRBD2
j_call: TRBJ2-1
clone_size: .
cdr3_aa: CASSLDSRLAGDYNEQFF
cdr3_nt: TGTGCCAGCAGCTTAGATTCTCGACTAGCGGGAGACTACAATGAGCAGTTCTTC

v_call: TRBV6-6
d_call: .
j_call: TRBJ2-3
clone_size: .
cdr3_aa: CASSYSSTVTQYF
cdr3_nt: TGTGCCAGCAGTTACTCTAGCACAGTTACGCAGTATTTT

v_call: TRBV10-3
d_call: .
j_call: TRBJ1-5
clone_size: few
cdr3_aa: CAISEDSSNQPQHF
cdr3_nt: TGTGCCATCAGTGAAGACAGTAGCAATCAGCCCCAGCATTTT

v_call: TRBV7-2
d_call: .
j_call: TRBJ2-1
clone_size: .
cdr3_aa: CASSFPGRRFEFF
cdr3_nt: TGTGCCAGCAGCTTCCCGGGACGTCGGTTTGAGTTCTTC

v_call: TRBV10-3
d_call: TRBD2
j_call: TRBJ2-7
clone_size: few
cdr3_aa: CAISQTSGREGEQYF
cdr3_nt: TGTGCCATCAGTCAAACTAGCGGGAGGGAGGGCGAGCAGTACTTC

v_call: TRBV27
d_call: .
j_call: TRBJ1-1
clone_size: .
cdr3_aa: CASRREQGNTEAFF
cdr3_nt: TGTGCCAGCAGGCGAGAGCAGGGGAACACTGAAGCTTTCTTT

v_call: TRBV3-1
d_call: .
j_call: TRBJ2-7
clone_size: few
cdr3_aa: CASSPNPGPLTYEQYF
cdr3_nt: TGTGCCAGCAGTCCAAATCCGGGACCTCTCACCTACGAGCAGTACTTC

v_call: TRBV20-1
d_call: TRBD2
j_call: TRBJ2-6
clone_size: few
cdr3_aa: CSASGRVGANVLTF
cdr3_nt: TGCAGTGCTAGCGGGAGGGTTGGGGCCAACGTCCTGACTTTC

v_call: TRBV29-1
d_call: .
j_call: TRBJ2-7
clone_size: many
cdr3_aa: CSGKGKVLEYEQYF
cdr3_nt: TGCAGCGGGAAAGGCAAGGTCCTGGAGTACGAGCAGTACTTC

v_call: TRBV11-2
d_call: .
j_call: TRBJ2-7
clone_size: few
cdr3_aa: CASSLRALAYEQYF
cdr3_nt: TGTGCCAGCAGCCTCAGGGCGCTTGCCTACGAGCAGTACTTC

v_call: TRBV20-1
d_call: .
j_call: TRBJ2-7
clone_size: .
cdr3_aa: CSARDRPGSVSHEQYF
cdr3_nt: TGCAGCGCTAGAGATCGGCCAGGGAGTGTAAGCCACGAGCAGTACTTC

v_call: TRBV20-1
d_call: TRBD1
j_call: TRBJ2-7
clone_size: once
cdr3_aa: CSATTGVWDEQYF
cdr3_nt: TGCAGTGCGACCACAGGGGTGTGGGACGAGCAGTACTTC

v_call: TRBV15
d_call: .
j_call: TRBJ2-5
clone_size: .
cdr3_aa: CATSMPVGTQYF
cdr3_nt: TGTGCCACCAGCATGCCCGTCGGGACCCAGTACTTC

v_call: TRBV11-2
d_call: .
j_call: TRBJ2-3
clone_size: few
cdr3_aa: CASSLVAGRRTDTQYF
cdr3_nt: TGTGCCAGCAGCTTAGTCGCAGGGCGCCGGACAGATACGCAGTATTTT